Below, one TCR beta chain is given with its context. The target antigen is unknown. Each CDR3 protein gets one entry in TCRdb, which reprocessed the 5' RACE reads and gives no DNA. The table gives some 450,000 distinct CDR3 sequences; the top ten clones make up 2% to 2.5% of it. This record comes from a study of monozygotic twins with inflammatory bowel disease. Notes on the study in general: Differing immunosuppressive treatments may have added variability to patient repertoires.

Germline V gene data show CDR1 as GTSNPN and CDR2 as SVGIG (reference sequence). The CDR3 contains 13 residues. The sequence was collected from a human donor with ulcerative colitis or Crohn's disease, or a healthy co-twin of an affected twin (not recorded which). The chain carries TRBV30 and TRBJ2-7; TCRdb calls TRBD1, which cannot be checked without DNA. The specimen sequenced was blood. The CDR3 here is CAWSVGQGYEQYF. Full variable domain (rest looked up from reference TRBV30 and TRBJ2-7): SQTIHQWPATLVQPVGSPLSLECTVEGTSNPNLYWYRQAAGRGLQLLFYSVGIGQISSEVPQNLSASRPQDRQFILSSKKLLLSDSGFYLCAWSVGQGYEQYFGPGTRLTVT.